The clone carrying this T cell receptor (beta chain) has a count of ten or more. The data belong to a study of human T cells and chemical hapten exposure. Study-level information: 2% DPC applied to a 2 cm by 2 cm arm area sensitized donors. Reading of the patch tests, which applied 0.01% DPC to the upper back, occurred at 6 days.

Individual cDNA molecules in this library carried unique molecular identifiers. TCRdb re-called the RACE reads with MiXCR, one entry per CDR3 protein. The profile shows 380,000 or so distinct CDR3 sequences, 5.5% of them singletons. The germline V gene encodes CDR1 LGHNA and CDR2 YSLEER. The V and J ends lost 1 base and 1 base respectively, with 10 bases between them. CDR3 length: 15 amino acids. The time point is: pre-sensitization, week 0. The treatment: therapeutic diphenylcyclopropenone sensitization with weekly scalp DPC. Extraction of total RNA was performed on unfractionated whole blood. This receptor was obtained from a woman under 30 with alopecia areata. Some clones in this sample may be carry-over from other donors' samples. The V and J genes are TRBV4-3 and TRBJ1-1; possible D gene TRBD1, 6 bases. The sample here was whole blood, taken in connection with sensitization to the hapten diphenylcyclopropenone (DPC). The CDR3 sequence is CASSQGLTGNTEAFF. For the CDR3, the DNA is TGCGCCAGCAGCCAAGGATTGACAGGGAACACTGAAGCTTTCTTT.